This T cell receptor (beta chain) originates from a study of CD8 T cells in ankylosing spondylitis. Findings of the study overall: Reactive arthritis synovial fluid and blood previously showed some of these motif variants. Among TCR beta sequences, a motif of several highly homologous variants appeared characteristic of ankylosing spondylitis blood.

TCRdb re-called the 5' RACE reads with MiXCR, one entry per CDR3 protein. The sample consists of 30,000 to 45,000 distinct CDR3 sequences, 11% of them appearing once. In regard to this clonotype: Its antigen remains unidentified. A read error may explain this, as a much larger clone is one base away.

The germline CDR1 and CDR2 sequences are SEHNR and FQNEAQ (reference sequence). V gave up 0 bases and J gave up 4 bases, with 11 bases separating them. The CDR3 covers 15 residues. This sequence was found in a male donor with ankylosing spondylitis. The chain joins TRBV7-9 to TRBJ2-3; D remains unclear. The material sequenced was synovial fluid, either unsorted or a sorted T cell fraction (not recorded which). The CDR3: CASSLAGGYADTQYF. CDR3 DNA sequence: TGTGCCAGCAGCTTAGCTGGCGGATACGCAGATACGCAGTATTTT.